The 7 T cell receptor beta chains given below trace back to one sample, sequenced in a study of spatial heterogeneity in lung cancer (dated by TCRdb to about 2019). The time point label, as the study defines it: blood at routine non-recurrence follow-up after resection. Preparation of the library involved 5' RACE. Data came from a NextSeq 500. The public sequencing data were trimmed at Q25 with fastp and processed into clonotypes with MiXCR by TCRdb, which kept only in-frame beta chains. For every CDR3 protein sequence, its rows merge into one entry that carries the most common genes and DNA. The sample table lists 110,000 or so distinct CDR3 sequences, about 10% of them with a count of one. The biggest ten clones account for 20% to 25% of the sample. The sample was PBMCs, taken at follow-up. These receptor sequences come from a female donor with early-stage non-small cell lung cancer.

The table lists this clonotype with a few counts. This chain links TRBV28 with TRBJ1-2; 8 positions agree with TRBD1. With 3 bases clipped from V and 6 bases from J, the junction kept 3 bases outside the gene matches. From germline, CDR1 is MDHEN and CDR2 SYDVKM. The CDR3 covers 13 residues. The CDR3 region is CASSFYRGNGYTF. The DNA for the CDR3 is TGTGCCAGCAGTTTTTACAGGGGGAATGGCTACACCTTC.

The chain couples TRBV6-2 or TRBV6-3 to TRBJ2-7; the D gene is possibly TRBD1 (6 bases). The CDR3 is made up of 13 amino acids. V shed 6 bases and J shed 1 base, with 10 bases lying between them. The germline V gene has CDR1 MNHEY and CDR2 SVGEGT. The CDR3 bases are TGTGCCAGCAGAAGGGGGTGGTCCTACGAGCAGTACGTC. Protein sequence: CASRRGWSYEQYV.

The chain combines TRBV28 with TRBJ1-5, with TRBD1 matching 7 bases. V trimming: 3 bases; J trimming: 7 bases; junction bases outside the gene matches: 6. This CDR3 has 14 residues. CDR1 is MDHEN and CDR2 is SYDVKM in the germline V gene. The CDR3 DNA follows: TGTGCCAGCAGTTTTGAGGGGGCTGAGCAGCCCCAGCATTTT. It specifies CASSFEGAEQPQHF.

This clonotype was found a few times. At one boundary the junction diverges from the germline segment, which might be a read error. The rearrangement joins TRBV19 to TRBJ2-3, with 14 bases matching TRBD2. This CDR3 comprises 17 residues. Germline V lookup: CDR1 LNHDA, CDR2 SQIVND (reference sequence). CDR3 DNA: TGTGTCAGTAGTTTGGACACCGGGACTAGCGGGAGAGATACGCAGTATTTT. As protein: CVSSLDTGTSGRDTQYF.

The chain carries TRBV18 and TRBJ1-5; TRBD1 matches 10 bases. Germline lookup yields CDR1 KGHSH and CDR2 LQKENI. With V trimmed by 6 bases and J by 6 bases, 5 bases remained unmatched. The CDR3 covers 14 residues. The CDR3 is CASSETGGVQPQHF. CDR3 in DNA: TGTGCCAGCTCGGAGACAGGGGGCGTTCAGCCCCAGCATTTT.

This clonotype was counted between two and nine times. The chain links TRBV5-4 to TRBJ2-1; D assignment may be TRBD1 or TRBD2 (5 bases each). V lost 4 bases to trimming and J lost 0 bases, with 14 bases between them. CDR1 is SGHNT and CDR2 is YYREEE in the germline V gene (reference sequence). This CDR3 is 16 amino acids long. The CDR3: CASSTPGRRSYNEQFF. The CDR3 region has the DNA TGTGCCAGCAGCACGCCGGGACGCCGCTCCTACAATGAGCAGTTCTTC.

There are many counts of this clonotype. The rearrangement joins TRBV19 to TRBJ1-2, with 11 bases matching TRBD1. This CDR3 is 18 amino acids long. Trimming removed 4 bases from V and 0 bases from J; junction bases left unmatched: 10. Germline CDR1 is LNHDA and CDR2 is SQIVND (reference sequence). The CDR3 protein is CASSTDLRTGGPNYGYTF. CDR3 nucleotides: TGTGCCAGTAGTACCGATCTGAGGACAGGGGGCCCTAACTATGGCTACACCTTC.